These T cell receptor beta chains were read from a single sample in a study of post-analysis software for immune sequencing data. TCRdb re-called the PCR reads with MiXCR, one entry per CDR3 protein. The data hold 750,000 to 950,000 distinct CDR3 sequences, with about 45% observed a single time. Material for sequencing was blood. The receptors were gathered from a girl aged 5-17 years with multiple sclerosis. The CDR3 runs from the conserved cysteine through the conserved F or W. Fields, in order: CDR3 length, J gene, clone size, D gene, V gene, CDR3 protein, CDR3 DNA. The D gene is left open where the match is weak. Size is stated for part of the rows, as once, few or many counts, or as a class when the clone is expanded.

length: 12
J: TRBJ1-2
size: -
D: -
V: TRBV12-3/TRBV12-4
CDR3: CASSSGTYSNTF
DNA: TGTGCCAGCAGTTCCGGGACTTACTCGAACACCTTC

length: 15
J: TRBJ2-5
size: -
D: -
V: TRBV18
CDR3: CASPPAGGRQETQYF
DNA: TGTGCCAGCCCACCGGCCGGAGGGCGGCAAGAGACCCAGTACTTC

length: 12
J: TRBJ1-1
size: few
D: TRBD1
V: TRBV20-1
CDR3: CSAGDRGIEAFF
DNA: TGCAGTGCGGGAGACAGGGGGATAGAAGCTTTCTTT

length: 16
J: TRBJ1-2
size: -
D: -
V: TRBV12-3/TRBV12-4
CDR3: CASSSTRDRELYGYTF
DNA: TGTGCCAGCAGCTCAACCCGGGACCGAGAACTCTATGGCTACACCTTC

length: 15
J: TRBJ2-5
size: -
D: TRBD1
V: TRBV5-1
CDR3: CASSSDRGGGETQYF
DNA: TGCGCCAGCAGCTCAGACAGGGGTGGTGGAGAGACCCAGTACTTC

length: 15
J: TRBJ2-3
size: -
D: -
V: TRBV6-5
CDR3: CASRPTRGDVDTQYF
DNA: TGTGCCAGCAGGCCGACTAGGGGGGATGTGGATACGCAGTATTTT

length: 15
J: TRBJ2-7
size: -
D: -
V: TRBV9
CDR3: CASSVATDSSYEQYF
DNA: TGTGCCAGCAGCGTAGCAACAGATTCATCCTACGAGCAGTACTTC

length: 16
J: TRBJ1-2
size: -
D: -
V: TRBV4-1
CDR3: CASSQEPTAYNYGYTF
DNA: TGCGCCAGCAGCCAAGAACCAACAGCCTATAACTATGGCTACACCTTC

length: 18
J: TRBJ2-1
size: -
D: TRBD2
V: TRBV7-3
CDR3: CASSSLGLAGSSYNEQFF
DNA: TGTGCCAGCAGCTCCCTCGGACTAGCGGGGAGCTCCTACAATGAGCAGTTCTTC

length: 11
J: TRBJ1-1
size: few
D: -
V: TRBV12-3/TRBV12-4
CDR3: CASNSNTEAFF
DNA: TGTGCCAGCAATTCAAACACTGAAGCTTTCTTT

length: 14
J: TRBJ2-3
size: few
D: -
V: TRBV29-1
CDR3: CSADPGPRTDTQYF
DNA: TGCAGCGCCGACCCGGGACCCCGCACAGATACGCAGTATTTT

length: 13
J: TRBJ2-7
size: many
D: -
V: TRBV10-3
CDR3: CAISPGVSYEQYF
DNA: TGTGCCATTTCCCCGGGGGTATCCTACGAGCAGTACTTC

length: 15
J: TRBJ2-7
size: -
D: TRBD1
V: TRBV27
CDR3: CASSPAAQGAKEQYF
DNA: TGTGCCAGCAGTCCCGCGGCGCAGGGGGCTAAAGAGCAGTACTTC

length: 16
J: TRBJ2-7
size: few
D: TRBD2
V: TRBV6-1
CDR3: CASSPDLAGGPYEQYF
DNA: TGTGCCAGCAGCCCAGACCTAGCGGGAGGGCCCTACGAGCAGTACTTC

length: 12
J: TRBJ1-6
size: few
D: -
V: TRBV9
CDR3: CASSVADSPLHF
DNA: TGTGCCAGCAGCGTGGCGGATTCACCCCTCCACTTT

length: 14
J: TRBJ2-1
size: -
D: TRBD1
V: TRBV9
CDR3: CASSPRDSNNEQFF
DNA: TGTGCCAGCAGCCCTCGGGACAGCAACAATGAGCAGTTCTTC

length: 13
J: TRBJ2-5
size: few
D: -
V: TRBV4-2
CDR3: CASSQVVWETQYF
DNA: TGTGCCAGCAGCCAAGTAGTCTGGGAGACCCAGTACTTC

length: 14
J: TRBJ1-6
size: -
D: -
V: TRBV3-1
CDR3: CASSQGLGYSPLHF
DNA: TGTGCCAGCAGCCAAGGACTGGGCTATTCACCCCTCCACTTT

length: 14
J: TRBJ1-1
size: -
D: -
V: TRBV13
CDR3: CASSLGGTDTEAFF
DNA: TGTGCCAGCAGCTTAGGGGGCACGGACACTGAAGCTTTCTTT

length: 17
J: TRBJ2-7
size: -
D: TRBD1
V: TRBV4-1
CDR3: CASSQDPSPGQGYEQYF
DNA: TGCGCCAGCAGCCAAGATCCCAGCCCGGGACAGGGTTACGAGCAGTACTTC

length: 15
J: TRBJ2-7
size: once
D: TRBD2
V: TRBV7-9
CDR3: CASSPYWAGENEQYF
DNA: TGTGCCAGCAGCCCCTACTGGGCGGGAGAGAACGAGCAGTACTTC

length: 15
J: TRBJ2-7
size: -
D: TRBD2
V: TRBV7-8
CDR3: CASSLVGGRHYEQYF
DNA: TGTGCCAGCAGCTTAGTTGGCGGGAGGCACTACGAGCAGTACTTC

length: 14
J: TRBJ2-3
size: -
D: -
V: TRBV12-3/TRBV12-4
CDR3: CASSRNRDTDTQYF
DNA: TGTGCCAGCAGCCGGAACAGGGATACAGATACGCAGTATTTT

length: 15
J: TRBJ2-1
size: -
D: TRBD2
V: TRBV10-3
CDR3: CAIRTRDYSYNEQFF
DNA: TGTGCCATCCGAACCCGGGACTACTCCTACAATGAGCAGTTCTTC

length: 17
J: TRBJ2-1
size: many
D: TRBD2
V: TRBV29-1
CDR3: CSVELALSGLSDNEQFF
DNA: TGCAGCGTTGAACTAGCCTTGTCGGGACTATCCGACAATGAGCAGTTCTTC

length: 15
J: TRBJ2-5
size: few
D: TRBD2
V: TRBV11-2
CDR3: CASSSHSRGGETQYF
DNA: TGTGCCAGCAGCTCCCACTCCCGGGGAGGGGAGACCCAGTACTTC

length: 17
J: TRBJ1-6
size: -
D: -
V: TRBV5-8
CDR3: CASISTGGGFYNSPLHF
DNA: TGTGCCAGCATCTCCACAGGAGGGGGATTCTATAATTCACCCCTCCACTTT